These T cell receptor beta chains were read from a single sample in a study of technical replicates of blood from several donors. Produced via immunoSEQ multiplex PCR; TCRdb's table is partial and in-frame only. The sample consists of 55,000 to 65,000 clones, around 88% of them appearing once. Sequencing was performed on PBMCs. These receptors were taken from a human donor in good health. Some clones in this sample may be carry-over from other donors' samples. Each CDR3 is given with its conserved first and last residue. D genes are given only for firm matches. The size entry is marked missing in some rows and otherwise reads once, few, many or a size class.

D,V,size,J,CDR3,DNA
TRBD2,TRBV30,.,TRBJ2-1,CAWSLGLAGGGEQFF,TGTGCCTGGAGTCTCGGGCTAGCGGGAGGCGGTGAGCAGTTCTTC
TRBD1,TRBV4-3,.,TRBJ1-2,CASSQGGQGLDGYTF,TGCGCCAGCAGCCAGGGCGGACAGGGGCTTGATGGCTACACCTTC
.,TRBV7-2,.,TRBJ2-1,CASSTRTYNEQFF,TGTGCCAGCAGCACAAGGACTTACAATGAGCAGTTCTTC
TRBD2,TRBV5-1,.,TRBJ2-2,CASSVGLSTGELFF,TGCGCCAGCAGCGTGGGACTATCCACCGGGGAGCTGTTTTTT
.,TRBV27,.,TRBJ1-2,CAARRDYLGKYTF,TGTGCCGCAAGGAGGGACTACCTCGGCAAATACACCTTC
.,TRBV18,.,TRBJ2-2,CASSPFEGTGELFF,TGTGCCAGCTCACCATTTGAGGGCACCGGGGAGCTGTTTTTT
.,TRBV2,.,TRBJ2-1,CASSVFQRANEQFF,TGTGCCAGCAGTGTGTTTCAGAGGGCCAATGAGCAGTTCTTC
TRBD1,TRBV10-1,.,TRBJ2-3,CASSDQGERTDTQYF,TGCGCCAGCAGTGATCAGGGGGAGCGCACAGATACGCAGTATTTT
.,TRBV6-1,few,TRBJ1-3,CASSEQEEAGNTIYF,TGTGCCAGCAGTGAACAGGAGGAGGCTGGAAACACCATATATTTT
TRBD1,TRBV4-2,.,TRBJ2-4,CASSQDGDRGRENIQYF,TGTGCCAGCAGCCAAGATGGGGACAGGGGGCGCGAAAACATTCAGTACTTC